This T cell receptor (beta chain) was captured by sequencing in a study of regulatory T cells in long-lasting Graves disease. Study-level results: A limited number of samples was an acknowledged limitation.

Researchers made TCR beta libraries by using iRepertoire HTBI primers and running Arm-PCR on CDR3 regions. MiXCR was run by TCRdb on the multiplex PCR reads, yielding one entry per CDR3 protein. The sample lists about 540,000 distinct CDR3 sequences, about 13% occurring once. Time point described: newly diagnosed GD, antithyroid drugs for less than 3 months. Following extraction of RNA from PBMCs, that RNA was used to make the TCR library. Ten or more counts support this clonotype. Its specificity is unknown. Germline V gene lookup returns CDR1 DFQATT and CDR2 SNEGSKA (reference sequence). Trimming cost V 5 bases and J 6 bases; bases outside gene matches: 10. The CDR3 sequence is 14 residues long. This same sample was also taken into another study, of T cells in Graves' hyperthyroidism and ophthalmopathy.

The chain couples TRBV20-1 to TRBJ2-5; 9 bases are a match to TRBD1. The sequencing here drew on peripheral blood mononuclear cells (PBMCs), taken at new diagnosis, from a patient treated with antithyroid drugs. This receptor was taken from a man aged 25 to 40 with Graves disease. CDR3 nucleotides: TGCAGTGCTGGGGCAGGACAGGGGCAACAGACCCAGTACTTC. This codes for CSAGAGQGQQTQYF.